This TCR beta chain comes out of a study of cytomegalovirus exposure and HLA in healthy donors. Whole-study context: Of all 400 or so donors who were genotyped, 80% to 85% belonged to the Caucasian-associated ancestry cluster.

The primer mix had 60 Vbeta and 13 Jbeta primers. Some clones are missing from TCRdb's copy, which holds only in-frame ones; the method was immunoSEQ multiplex PCR. The repertoire holds roughly 140,000 clones, with roughly 75% as singletons. The germline gives CDR1 WNHNN, CDR2 SYGVQD (reference sequence). V was clipped by 3 bases and J by 2 bases; unmatched bases: 7. The CDR3 loop spans 16 amino acids. The TCR originated in a man aged 25 to 40 in good health and CMV-seronegative. Sequencing was performed on PBMCs. The rearrangement links TRBV10-1 to TRBJ2-1; 7 bases agree with TRBD2. The CDR3 DNA is TGCGCCAGCAGTGAAGTACCGGCGGGGGCCTACAATGAGCAGTTCTTC. It translates to CASSEVPAGAYNEQFF.